The rows below give T cell receptor beta chains drawn from one sample of a study of blood T cell repertoires in COVID-19. Assay used: immunoSEQ multiplex PCR; TCRdb lists only in-frame clones, some missing. The sample has about 160,000 clones; around 89% are singletons. Sequenced input: peripheral blood. The receptors here all came from a young man with COVID-19, enrolled during active disease. CDR3s include the opening cysteine and the closing phenylalanine or tryptophan. D genes are given only for firm matches. Where a row states a size, it is once, few, many or the class of an expanded clone; other rows omit it.

V gene	J gene	D gene	clone size	CDR3 length	CDR3 protein	CDR3 DNA
TRBV19	TRBJ2-1	TRBD2	-	15	CASSNQLAGGNEQFF	TGTGCCAGTAGTAACCAGCTAGCGGGAGGAAATGAGCAGTTCTTC
TRBV13	TRBJ2-5	TRBD2	-	16	CASSPPAAGVAETQYF	TGTGCCAGCAGCCCCCCGGCAGCGGGAGTCGCAGAGACCCAGTACTTC
TRBV19	TRBJ1-1	TRBD1	-	15	CASSIPGQMNTEAFF	TGTGCCAGTAGTATTCCGGGACAGATGAACACTGAAGCTTTCTTT
TRBV27	TRBJ2-1	TRBD2	-	15	CASSSPGTNRWEQFF	TGTGCCAGCAGTTCTCCCGGGACTAACCGATGGGAGCAGTTCTTC
TRBV15	TRBJ2-7	TRBD2	many	16	CATSRGGLAGGREQYF	TGTGCCACCAGCAGAGGAGGACTAGCGGGAGGGAGGGAGCAGTACTTC
TRBV21-1	TRBJ1-3	-	-	19	CASSPRASEGVSSGNTIYF	TGTGCCAGCAGTCCACGGGCCAGCGAGGGGGTCAGCTCTGGAAACACCATATATTTT
TRBV30	TRBJ2-7	-	-	15	CAWSVPGREAYEQYF	TGTGCCTGGAGTGTACCGGGCAGGGAAGCCTACGAGCAGTACTTC
TRBV15	TRBJ2-7	-	once	14	CATSARWGPYEQYF	TGTGCCACCAGCGCAAGGTGGGGGCCCTACGAGCAGTACTTC
TRBV11-2	TRBJ2-3	TRBD2	-	17	CASSPWGGRVSTDTQYF	TGTGCCAGCAGCCCCTGGGGCGGGAGGGTGAGCACAGATACGCAGTATTTT
TRBV30	TRBJ2-7	-	-	13	CAWSRGAGYEQYF	TGTGCCTGGAGTCGGGGCGCGGGGTACGAGCAGTACTTC
TRBV5-1	TRBJ2-3	-	-	15	CASSLEQGSTDTQYF	TGCGCCAGCAGCTTGGAGCAGGGGAGCACAGATACGCAGTATTTT
TRBV6-1	TRBJ2-1	-	-	13	CASTLGRANEQFF	TGTGCCAGCACCCTGGGGCGAGCCAATGAGCAGTTCTTC
TRBV2	TRBJ1-6	-	-	15	CASRTEDRPNSPLHF	TGTGCCAGCAGGACGGAAGACAGGCCTAATTCACCCCTCCACTTT